These T cell receptor beta chains were read from a single sample in a study of breast tumors, draining lymph nodes, adjacent tissues. A single record per CDR3 protein comes from TCRdb applying MiXCR to the multiplex PCR reads. Here the sample spans 70,000 or so distinct CDR3 sequences, roughly 40% being singletons. Material for sequencing was breast tumor tissue. Every receptor here comes from a female donor with breast cancer. Some clones in this sample may be carry-over from other donors' samples. Each CDR3 is given with its conserved first and last residue. A D gene is named only where the DNA matches it firmly. Not every row has a clone size; where given, it reads once, few, many or a size class.

size,D,V,J,DNA,CDR3
many,TRBD1,TRBV3-1,TRBJ2-1,TGTGCCAGCAGCCAGCCAGACAGGGGCAATGAGCAGTTCTTC,CASSQPDRGNEQFF
few,NA,TRBV4-2,TRBJ1-4,TGTGCCAGCAGCCATATGCTAAGCGGGAGCTACAATGAAAAACTGTTTTTT,CASSHMLSGSYNEKLFF
many,TRBD1,TRBV6-1,TRBJ1-5,TGTGCCAGCAGTGCCACAGGGGGCCATCAGCCCCAGCATTTT,CASSATGGHQPQHF
many,NA,TRBV10-2,TRBJ1-2,TGCGCCAGCAGTGAAGACACCATTAACTATGGCTACACCTTC,CASSEDTINYGYTF
NA,NA,TRBV7-9,TRBJ1-3,NA,CASSAPGQGFHEAFFGQGTIYF
many,TRBD1,TRBV18,TRBJ2-7,TGTGCCAGCTCACGTGACAGGGTCGAGCAGTACTTC,CASSRDRVEQYF
NA,NA,TRBV13,TRBJ2-7,TGTGCCAGCAGCTTACGGCCCGACTACGAGCAGTACTTC,CASSLRPDYEQYF
NA,NA,TRBV29-1,TRBJ2-3,TGCAGCGCAACCGGGACAGATACGCAGTATTTT,CSATGTDTQYF
NA,TRBD1,TRBV19,TRBJ1-1,TGTGCCAGTAAGTTGGGCAGGGGGCCGAACACTGAAGCTTTCTTT,CASKLGRGPNTEAFF
NA,NA,TRBV27,TRBJ1-1,TGTGCCAGCAGTTTATTCTCCCAGGGGACGAACACTGAAGCTTTCTTT,CASSLFSQGTNTEAFF
medium-sized,TRBD1,TRBV5-1,TRBJ2-7,TGCGCCAGCAGCTTGGCGTACAGGGGAGCCTACGAGCAGTACTTC,CASSLAYRGAYEQYF
NA,NA,TRBV27,TRBJ2-1,TGTGCCAGCAGTCGGGGTCACAATGAGCAGTTCTTC,CASSRGHNEQFF
many,TRBD2,TRBV6-6,TRBJ2-3,TGTGCCAGCAGGTCCGGGACTAGCGGGGGGCGAGATACGCAGTATTTT,CASRSGTSGGRDTQYF